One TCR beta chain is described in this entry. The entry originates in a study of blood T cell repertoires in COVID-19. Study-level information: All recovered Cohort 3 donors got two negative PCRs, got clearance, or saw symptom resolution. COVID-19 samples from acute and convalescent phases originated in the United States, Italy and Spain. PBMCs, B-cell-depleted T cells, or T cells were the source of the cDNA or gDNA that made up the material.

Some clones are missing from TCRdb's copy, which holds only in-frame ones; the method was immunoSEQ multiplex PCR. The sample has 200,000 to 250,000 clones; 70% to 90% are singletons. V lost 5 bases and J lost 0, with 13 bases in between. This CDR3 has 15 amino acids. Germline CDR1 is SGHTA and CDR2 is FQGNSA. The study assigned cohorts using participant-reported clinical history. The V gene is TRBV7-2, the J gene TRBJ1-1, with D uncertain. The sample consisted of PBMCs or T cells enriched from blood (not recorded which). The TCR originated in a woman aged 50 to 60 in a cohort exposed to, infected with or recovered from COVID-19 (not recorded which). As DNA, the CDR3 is TGTGCCAGCAGCCGTAGTGGGAGGGTGAACACTGAAGCTTTCTTT. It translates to CASSRSGRVNTEAFF.